This is a list of T cell receptor beta chains from one sample in a study of T cells in Graves' hyperthyroidism and ophthalmopathy. MiXCR was run by TCRdb on the multiplex PCR reads, yielding one entry per CDR3 protein. Of 400,000 to 600,000 distinct CDR3 sequences detected, 20% to 25% appear once; the ten largest clones hold roughly 29%. Sequenced material: blood. The source is a man aged 18 to 29 with Graves' hyperthyroidism. CDR3s include the opening cysteine and the closing phenylalanine or tryptophan. A D gene is named only where the DNA matches it firmly. Some rows have no size entry. The others give once, few or many, or a class for an expanded clone.

>-|TRBJ2-2|TRBV3-1|-
CASSQLNRGGTGELFF
TGTGCCAGCAGCCAACTGAACAGGGGAGGCACCGGGGAGCTGTTTTTT
>many|TRBJ2-5|TRBV20-1|TRBD1
CSATWLLGGSRQETQYF
TGCAGTGCTACATGGCTACTAGGGGGCTCCCGTCAAGAGACCCAGTACTTC
>-|TRBJ1-1|TRBV2|-
CASSNPGGNTEAFF
TGTGCCAGCAGCAACCCCGGAGGGAACACTGAAGCTTTCTTT
>-|TRBJ2-4|TRBV11-1|-
CASSPIGVGKNIQYF
TGTGCCAGCAGCCCGATAGGGGTAGGCAAAAACATTCAGTACTTC
>few|TRBJ2-7|TRBV7-9|-
CASSLEQGRQYF
TGTGCCAGCAGCTTAGAACAGGGCCGACAGTACTTC
>-|TRBJ2-5|TRBV11-2|-
CASSLVAEQETQYF
TGTGCCAGCAGCTTAGTAGCGGAACAAGAGACCCAGTACTTC
>many|TRBJ2-4|TRBV12-3/TRBV12-4|TRBD2
CASSLRQTGGTKNIQYF
TGTGCCAGCAGTTTAAGGCAAACCGGGGGGACCAAAAACATTCAGTACTTC
>many|TRBJ1-3|TRBV20-1|-
CSARGVTVSGNTIYF
TGCAGTGCTAGAGGGGTGACAGTCTCTGGAAACACCATATATTTT
>-|TRBJ2-5|TRBV2|TRBD1
CARKTGTGELQETQYF
TGTGCCAGAAAAACAGGGACAGGGGAACTACAAGAGACCCAGTACTTC
>many|TRBJ2-7|TRBV11-2|TRBD2
CASSYTSGGTYEQYF
TGTGCCAGCAGCTATACTAGCGGGGGGACCTACGAGCAGTACTTC
>many|TRBJ2-2|TRBV7-2|-
CASSLGGSVNTGELFF
TGTGCCAGCAGCTTAGGGGGGTCCGTGAACACCGGGGAGCTGTTTTTT
>many|TRBJ1-5|TRBV12-3/TRBV12-4|-
CASSNYRASNQPQHF
TGTGCCAGCAGCAACTACCGGGCTAGCAATCAGCCCCAGCATTTT
>-|TRBJ1-1|TRBV4-2|-
CASSQDLGDRAFF
TGTGCCAGCAGCCAAGATCTAGGGGATCGGGCTTTCTTT
>many|TRBJ1-1|TRBV6-6|TRBD1
CASGRMTGTGGVMNTEAFF
TGTGCCAGCGGCCGAATGACCGGGACAGGGGGCGTCATGAACACTGAAGCTTTCTTT
>-|TRBJ2-7|TRBV6-5|-
CASSSSDLYEQYF
TGTGCCAGCAGTTCTTCTGATCTCTACGAGCAGTACTTC
>-|TRBJ2-5|TRBV6-1|-
CASSGRFTYQETQYF
TGTGCCAGCAGTGGCCGCTTTACGTACCAAGAGACCCAGTACTTC
>-|TRBJ2-2|TRBV11-2|TRBD1
CASSSGQGGELFF
TGTGCCAGCAGCTCAGGACAGGGCGGGGAGCTGTTTTTT
>many|TRBJ1-3|TRBV5-1|-
CASSGQTGSGNTIYF
TGCGCCAGCAGCGGGCAGACAGGCTCTGGAAACACCATATATTTT
>many|TRBJ1-1|TRBV29-1|-
CSVRRAMNTEAFF
TGCAGCGTTAGGAGGGCTATGAACACTGAAGCTTTCTTT
>many|TRBJ2-5|TRBV7-8|TRBD1
CASSSRTGGLTVAQETQYF
TGTGCCAGCAGCTCACGGACAGGGGGCCTTACAGTTGCCCAAGAGACCCAGTACTTC
>many|TRBJ1-2|TRBV12-3/TRBV12-4|-
CASSLGYGYTF
TGTGCCAGCAGCTTGGGCTATGGCTACACCTTC
>many|TRBJ2-5|TRBV28|-
CASSSDFETQYF
TGTGCCAGCAGTTCAGACTTCGAGACCCAGTACTTC
>-|TRBJ1-2|TRBV10-2|-
CASSLAGARYGYTF
TGCGCCAGCAGCCTCGCGGGGGCTAGATATGGCTACACCTTC